Below, 18 T cell receptor beta chains from the same sample are listed, as sequenced in a study of blood T cell repertoires in COVID-19. Sequenced by immunoSEQ multiplex PCR; TCRdb stores in-frame clones only, minus some. In the table there are around 140,000 clones, 85% to 90% of which are singletons. The source material was peripheral blood. These receptors all come from a man over 45 with active or convalescent COVID-19.

This rearrangement joins TRBV2 to TRBJ1-3; 7 bases map to TRBD1. The CDR3 is 16 amino acids. Trimming took 10 bases from V and 0 from J; bases not matched to a gene: 12. CDR1 is SNHLY and CDR2 is FYNNEI in the germline V gene. In DNA form, the CDR3 reads TGTGCCAACCAAAACAACAGGGGAGTCTCTGGAAACACCATATATTTT. This gives the protein CANQNNRGVSGNTIYF.

J is TRBJ2-1 and V is TRBV30, with 7 bases matching TRBD2. Germline CDR1 is GTSNPN and CDR2 is SVGIG (reference sequence). The CDR3 is 16 residues long. With V trimmed by 1 base and J by 8 bases, 14 bases remained unmatched. CDR3 bases: TGTGCCTGGAGTGCTGGACTAGTAGGGGACGGCGATGAGCAGTTCTTC. This codes for CAWSAGLVGDGDEQFF.

V and J are TRBV4-2 and TRBJ2-4; D is perhaps TRBD1 (5 bases). The CDR3 length is 15 residues. Between the trimmed V and J ends, which lost 0 bases and 8 bases, there was a span of 14 bases. CDR1 is LGHNA, CDR2 YNFKEQ, per germline. In DNA, the CDR3 is TGTGCCAGCAGCCAAGAGGCCAGGGTCGTAGACATTCAGTACTTC. Translating it yields CASSQEARVVDIQYF.

The chain recombines TRBV19 with TRBJ2-4; D might be TRBD1 (6 bases). The CDR3 has 17 amino acids. Per the germline V gene, CDR1 is LNHDA and CDR2 is SQIVND (reference sequence). V lost 5 bases and J 0 bases, leaving 17 bases between the germline ends. This CDR3 reads CASSELDRTLAKNIQYF. The CDR3 DNA follows: TGTGCCAGTAGTGAACTCGACAGGACCCTAGCCAAAAACATTCAGTACTTC.

This clone was counted once. The V gene is TRBV4-3, the J gene TRBJ2-1; 9 positions agree with TRBD1. V shed 2 bases, J shed 5 bases, and the junction held 13 bases outside the gene matches. Germline lookup yields CDR1 LGHNA and CDR2 YSLEER. This CDR3 comprises 18 residues. The CDR3 region is CASSQLPPAGTGHNEQFF. The CDR3 nucleotides are TGCGCCAGCAGCCAACTCCCTCCGGCGGGGACAGGGCACAATGAGCAGTTCTTC.

The CDR3 loop reads CASSPAGSTDTQYF. The DNA for the CDR3 is TGTGCCAGCAGTCCCGCGGGGAGCACAGATACGCAGTATTTT. The chain carries TRBV5-5 and TRBJ2-3; D is perhaps TRBD2 (6 bases). Germline V lookup: CDR1 SGHKS, CDR2 YYEKEE (reference sequence). The CDR3 runs 14 residues. The V gene lost 5 bases and the J gene lost 0 bases, with 10 bases spanning the gap. The variable domain in full, with the rest retrieved from reference TRBV5-5 and TRBJ2-3, is DAGVTQSPTHLIKTRGQQVTLRCSPISGHKSVSWYQQVLGQGPQFIFQYYEKEERGRGNFPDRFSARQFPNYSSELNVNALLLGDSALYLCASSPAGSTDTQYFGPGTRLTVL.

The J gene is TRBJ1-3, the V gene TRBV7-9, with D unresolved. The CDR3 spans 11 residues. The V end was cut by 6 bases, the J end by 12 bases, with 12 bases between. Germline CDR1 reads SEHNR; CDR2 reads FQNEAQ (reference sequence). CDR3 residues: CASRGGEFIYF. The CDR3 DNA reads as TGTGCCAGCAGAGGCGGCGAGTTCATATATTTT. Combining the CDR3 with reference TRBV7-9 and TRBJ1-3 gives the whole variable domain DTGVSQNPRHKITKRGQNVTFRCDPISEHNRLYWYRQTLGQGPEFLTYFQNEAQLEKSRLLSDRFSAERPKGSFSTLEIQRTEQGDSAMYLCASRGGEFIYFGEGSWLTVV.

This clone was picked up a small number of times. This chain joins TRBV9 and TRBJ2-7; tentative D call: TRBD2 (5 bases). Germline V CDR1 and CDR2: SGDLS, YYNGEE. Trimming shortened V by 7 bases and J by 2 bases, and 16 bases separated the two germline ends. The CDR3 consists of 14 residues. The CDR3 DNA follows: TGTGCCAGCTCCCGTTCGGGGTCTCCCTACGAGCAGTACTTC. Amino acid sequence: CASSRSGSPYEQYF.

The chain couples TRBV4-1 to TRBJ1-6; TRBD1 agrees at 7 bases. J was trimmed by 7 bases and V by 4 bases; bases with no gene match: 7. The germline CDR1 and CDR2 sequences are MGHRA and YSYEKL. The CDR3 loop spans 15 amino acids. The CDR3 nucleotides are TGCGCCAGCAGCCGGGCTCTGACAGGGAATTCACCCCTCCACTTT. Its protein is CASSRALTGNSPLHF.

This clone was recorded at least ten times. This chain joins TRBV19 and TRBJ1-3; D perhaps matches TRBD1 (6 bases). CDR3 size: 16 residues. V lost 11 bases to trimming and J lost 0 bases, with 20 bases between them. Per germline, CDR1 LNHDA and CDR2 SQIVND (reference sequence). CDR3 region: CAASFGQPFSGNTIYF. The DNA of the CDR3 is TGTGCCGCCTCCTTTGGACAGCCTTTCTCTGGAAACACCATATATTTT. The full variable domain, with the rest looked up from reference TRBV19 and TRBJ1-3, is DGGITQSPKYLFRKEGQNVTLSCEQNLNHDAMYWYRQDPGQGLRLIYYSQIVNDFQKGDIAEGYSVSREKKESFPLTVTSAQKNPTAFYLCAASFGQPFSGNTIYFGEGSWLTVV.

As concerns this clone: The germline gene is not matched at one end of the junction; a read error may be the cause. The genes are TRBV29-1 and TRBJ1-5; no clear D gene. The V gene's germline CDR1 is SQVTM and CDR2 ANQGSEA. The CDR3 consists of 16 residues. The CDR3 DNA reads TGTATAAATTCCAACCCTCCCCTAATATCAAATCAGCCCCAGCATTTT. It codes for CINSNPPLISNQPQHF.

The chain uses TRBV10-1 and TRBJ2-1; 8 bases fit TRBD2. The CDR3 consists of 15 residues. Germline V CDR1 and CDR2: WNHNN, SYGVQD (reference sequence). Trimming took 3 bases from V and 5 from J; bases not matched to a gene: 6. For the CDR3, the DNA is TGCGCCAGCAGTGATTATCGGGGGGGAGACAATGAGCAGTTCTTC. This encodes CASSDYRGGDNEQFF.

Only one count was recorded for this clone. The J gene is TRBJ2-5, the V gene TRBV28; 8 bases are a match to TRBD2. The germline V gene encodes CDR1 MDHEN and CDR2 SYDVKM. Trimming removed 6 bases from V and 4 bases from J; junction bases left unmatched: 10. This CDR3 comprises 15 residues. The CDR3: CASSSRGGRVETQYF. CDR3 bases: TGTGCCAGCAGCTCGCGCGGGGGGCGGGTAGAGACCCAGTACTTC.

This rearrangement joins TRBV2 to TRBJ1-6; 10 bases agree with TRBD1. The CDR3 length is 14 residues. Germline V gives CDR1 SNHLY, CDR2 FYNNEI. The trim removed 6 bases at V and 9 bases at J, leaving 5 bases unmatched. CDR3 in amino acids: CASRTGTGVSPLHF. CDR3 nucleotides: TGTGCCAGCAGGACCGGGACAGGGGTTTCACCCCTCCACTTT. Full variable domain (outside the CDR3, taken from reference TRBV2 and TRBJ1-6): EPEVTQTPSHQVTQMGQEVILRCVPISNHLYFYWYRQILGQKVEFLVSFYNNEISEKSEIFDDQFSVERPDGSNFTLKIRSTKLEDSAMYFCASRTGTGVSPLHFGNGTRLTVT.

The chain recombines TRBV9 with TRBJ2-7, with 7 bases lining up with TRBD1. This CDR3 has 13 residues. Trimming removed 3 bases from V and 4 bases from J; junction bases left unmatched: 4. Germline V gene sequence: CDR1 SGDLS, CDR2 YYNGEE. The CDR3 here is CASSGAGGYEQYF. The CDR3 DNA is TGTGCCAGCAGCGGGGCAGGGGGATACGAGCAGTACTTC.

This chain uses TRBV2 with TRBJ2-2, with a weak D call TRBD2 (5 bases). Germline V gene sequence: CDR1 SNHLY, CDR2 FYNNEI. CDR3 length: 13 amino acids. The V end was cut by 7 bases, the J end by 4 bases, with 10 bases between. Here the CDR3 reads CASNRDSTGELFF. The CDR3 DNA reads as TGTGCCAGCAACCGGGATTCCACCGGGGAGCTGTTTTTT.

V usage is TRBV3-1 (or the pseudogene TRBV3-2) and J usage is TRBJ2-3; 7 positions match TRBD2. After removal of 4 bases from V and 4 bases from J, the junction contained 11 bases not matched to a gene. Germline CDR1 LGHDT, CDR2 YNNKEL (reference sequence). This CDR3 spans 16 amino acids. As DNA, the CDR3 is TGTGCCAGCAGCCTACGGGGGGTTAGGTCCGCAGATACGCAGTATTTT. Protein: CASSLRGVRSADTQYF.

The rearrangement links TRBV30 to TRBJ1-2, with 9 bases matching TRBD1. Germline V gene lookup returns CDR1 GTSNPN and CDR2 SVGIG (reference sequence). J lost 4 bases, V lost 3 bases, and 6 bases had no gene match. The CDR3 sequence is 14 residues long. CDR3 sequence reads: CAWSPDRGPYGYTF. For the CDR3, the DNA is TGTGCCTGGAGCCCGGACAGGGGACCCTATGGCTACACCTTC.